The sequence of this TCR beta chain was determined in a study of cytomegalovirus exposure and HLA in healthy donors. Study-wide points: The authors later found HLA-associated TCR beta chains more clonally expanded than equally common others. Productive status was seen about 90% or about 30% of the time for most TCR beta V segments in an earlier analysis.

PCR used 60 Vbeta primers and 13 Jbeta primers. Data came from immunoSEQ multiplex PCR; TCRdb stores just in-frame clones and leaves some out. Of 150,000 to 200,000 clones in the sample, 70% to 85% are singletons; the top ten hold around 4.9%. V was trimmed by 4 bases and J by 5 bases, leaving 15 bases between them. The CDR3 is made up of 15 amino acids. Germline V lookup: CDR1 SEHNR, CDR2 FQNEAQ (reference sequence). Points on this clone: The antigen remains undetermined.

The chain employs TRBV7-9 and TRBJ2-1, with D perhaps TRBD2 (5 bases). The receptor's source is a man younger than 35 in good health and CMV-seronegative. The sample was PBMCs. This CDR3 is CASSSLPGYNNEQFF. The CDR3 DNA reads as TGTGCCAGCAGCTCGCTCCCGGGATATAACAATGAGCAGTTCTTC.